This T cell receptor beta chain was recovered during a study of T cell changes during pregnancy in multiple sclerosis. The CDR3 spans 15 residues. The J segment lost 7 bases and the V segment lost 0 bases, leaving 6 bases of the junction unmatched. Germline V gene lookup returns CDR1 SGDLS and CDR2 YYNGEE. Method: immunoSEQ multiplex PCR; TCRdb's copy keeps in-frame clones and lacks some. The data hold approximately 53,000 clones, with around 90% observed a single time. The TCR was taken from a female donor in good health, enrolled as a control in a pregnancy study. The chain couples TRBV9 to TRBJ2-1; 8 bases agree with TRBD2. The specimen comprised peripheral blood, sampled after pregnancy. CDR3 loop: CASSVDGRGANEQFF. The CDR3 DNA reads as TGTGCCAGCAGCGTAGACGGGAGGGGAGCAAATGAGCAGTTCTTC. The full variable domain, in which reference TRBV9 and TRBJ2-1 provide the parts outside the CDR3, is DSGVTQTPKHLITATGQRVTLRCSPRSGDLSVYWYQQSLDQGLQFLIQYYNGEERAKGNILERFSAQQFPDLHSELNLSSLELGDSALYFCASSVDGRGANEQFFGPGTRLTVL.